This T cell receptor beta chain emerged from a study of blood T cells in healthy people across ages (dated by TCRdb to 2013 to 2016). Turning to the overall study: In model experiments, template switching captured about one uniquely barcoded TCR beta cDNA molecule for every two T cells. Age-related changes in TCR beta repertoire diversity were measured in the study by deep sequencing normalized with unique cDNA molecular identifiers. Four age groups were formed from the donors: young (average roughly 16 years), middle-aged (roughly 38), aged (roughly 56) and long-lived (less than 85). For two donors (one aged 18 to 30 and one aged 80 or older), the study analyzed two additional independent replicas of 1 million unique cDNA reads from the same blood draw. Study-wide conclusions, independent of this receptor: Because the CMV infection status of the donors was unknown, age-related changes in expanded clonotypes may potentially have been confounded. A strong correlation was found between observed TCR beta diversity and the percentage of naive T cells measured by flow cytometry. Estimates of total diversity based on one million sequenced T cells were regarded as lower bounds and as underestimates. Observed TCR beta diversity per million T cells fell roughly linearly with age, and a significant reduction was already apparent by age around 40. The long-lived group showed more naive CD4+ T cells, fewer expanded clones and increased TCR diversity than the aged group, suggesting age selection. Conclusive comparison of naive and antigen-experienced compartments was prevented by the profiling of bulk unsorted PBMCs.

Receptors were amplified or captured by 5' RACE. The sequencing machine was an Illumina HiSeq 2500. A second PCR of roughly 7 to 11 cycles was performed with a sample-barcoded 5' primer and a J-beta primer mix. A template-switch 5' adaptor carrying 12 random nucleotides introduced a unique molecular identifier onto each TCR beta cDNA molecule. Each sample yielded at least 2.5 million CDR3-containing paired-end reads. The Mint cDNA synthesis kit, primed by a TRBC-specific oligonucleotide, was used to synthesize first-strand cDNA from all RNA. Following uracil-DNA glycosylase treatment, a first 18-cycle PCR with universal primers M1SS and BC2_uni_R was performed on all cDNA. The published analysis was carried out like this. For normalization, 1 million high-quality reads were randomly selected from each sample, with every read carrying a distinct molecular identifier. Reads sharing molecular identifiers were discarded rather than binned into consensus sequences. CDR3 identification, clonotype clustering and error correction used MiTCR with a Q25 quality threshold and the strictest error-elimination algorithm. Lower-bound total TCR beta diversity was estimated with a nonparametric unseen species model using Euler transformation. The raw public reads went through TCRdb reprocessing: fastp at Q25, MiXCR clone calling, in-frame beta chains kept. CDR3 protein sequences are deduplicated, and each keeps its most common genes and DNA. The V and J calls, along with clone size, are taken from TCRdb and not from the paper's own processing. A total of 780,000 or so distinct CDR3 sequences appear in this sample, 20% to 25% of them only once. 3.7% of the sample belongs to the ten largest clones.

The CDR3 goes from the cysteine to the phenylalanine over 13 residues. Just the 39-base CDR3 DNA is kept, in frame starting at base 1. The germline V gene specifies MNHEY as CDR1 and SVGAGI as CDR2. Deletion took 6 bases off V and 9 bases off J, with a span of 15 bases between the germline ends. Systemically healthy Caucasian individuals from Russia, around 39 in total and aged roughly 6 to 90 years, were included as donors. Approximately 9.3 milliliters of peripheral blood were collected from each donor into EDTA-treated Vacutainer tubes. PBMCs were isolated by Ficoll-Paque density-gradient centrifugation, with at least 6 million obtained per sample. Trizol reagent was used to extract total RNA from the PBMCs, yielding at least 5 micrograms per sample. For every donor, an aliquot of PBMCs went through flow cytometry to measure the percentages of naive CD45RAhigh/CD27high T cells. As for this clonotype: Its cognate antigen has yet to be identified. No base qualities exist here, and no much larger clone lies one base off it.

The data also belong to a second study, concerning T cells of mothers and their children. The second paper further reports: Nine systemically healthy Caucasian individuals served as donors, namely three mothers together with their six children. cDNA synthesis consumed the entire amount of extracted RNA, loaded at approximately 1.4 ug RNA in each 15 ul reaction. In the second PCR, the M1S primer introduced both the sample barcodes and 2-4 random nucleotides. More than 8 million TCR beta CDR3 reads were obtained from each mother, and approximately 3 million reads were obtained from each child. Thymic selection shapes the output of TCR recombination in a similar way in related and unrelated pairs, and inherited differences have a minor effect. Related mother-child pairs always showed normalized repertoire overlap that was slightly higher than in unrelated mother-child pairs, though the difference was never significant. No persistent microchimeric T cell clones were detected, at a sensitivity of roughly 99 clones per million clonotypes. In the study, deep NGS was used to compare the TCR beta repertoires of mothers and children, and features distinguishing related mother-child pairs from unrelated individuals were sought. The mean age was roughly 40 +/- 4 years for the mothers and about 10 +/- 4 years for the children. After adapter ligation with NEBNext reagents, the libraries were sequenced on Illumina HiSeq 2000 with 100+100 nt paired-end reads. To prevent cross-contamination, the mother and child libraries were prepared one month apart and sequenced in separate runs. For each donor, between 500,000 and 2,000,000 distinct TCR beta clonotypes were identified. Naive TCR beta clonotypes were estimated from low-frequency clonotypes matched to each donor's FACS-determined naive share, without sorting.

The receptor was derived from a boy aged 5-17 years in good health. This sequence uses TRBV6-5 and TRBJ1-3; a tentative D match to TRBD1 spans 5 bases. Sequencing input: blood. CDR3 sequence: CASSPDGGGTIYF. The nucleotides are TGTGCCAGCAGCCCCGACGGGGGAGGCACCATATATTTT.